One T cell receptor beta chain is described in this entry. As yet, its antigen is unknown. These data are taken from a study of blood T cells in healthy people across ages. Together with a sample-barcoded 5' primer, a J-beta primer mix was included in a second PCR lasting about 6 to 11 cycles. TCRdb recomputed calls from the 5' RACE reads with MiXCR, one row per CDR3 protein. The table includes approximately 1,100,000 distinct CDR3 sequences, 40% to 55% detected once. Study-level results: Nothing was known about donor CMV status, and this possibly confounded expanded clonotype changes.

Researchers collected around 11 milliliters of peripheral blood from every single donor. The CDR3 is made up of 14 amino acids. Germline CDR1 is SGHRS and CDR2 is YFSETQ. V lost 6 bases and J 1 base, leaving 14 bases between the germline ends. V and J are TRBV5-1 and TRBJ2-7; tentatively, D is TRBD1 (6 bases). Sample: blood. The clonotype comes from a woman aged 55-70 years in good health. This chain's CDR3 is CASTPTGLSYEQYF. CDR3 DNA sequence: TGCGCCAGCACGCCTACAGGGTTATCCTACGAGCAGTACTTC.